The 26 T cell receptor beta chains in this list originate from one sample, sequenced in a study of identical twins. Using its own MiXCR run on the 5' RACE reads, TCRdb lists one record per CDR3 protein. The table has fewer than 650,000 distinct CDR3 sequences, roughly 9.9% seen once. These data were likewise used in another study, on yellow fever vaccine responses in identical twins.

The sequenced sample was PBMCs. All receptors derive from a woman between 18 and 30 years old in good health.

The chain carries TRBV7-2 and TRBJ2-7, with D perhaps matching TRBD2 (6 bases). The length of the CDR3 is 15 residues. V lost 3 bases to trimming and J lost 2 bases, with 14 bases between them. Germline CDR1 is SGHTA and CDR2 is FQGNSA. The CDR3 DNA reads as TGTGCCAGCAGCTTTGGTCGGGAGACAACCTACGAGCAGTACTTC. Its protein product is CASSFGRETTYEQYF.

This clonotype has a handful of counts. The rearrangement links TRBV5-1 to TRBJ2-3; D not certain. The CDR3 consists of 13 residues. The V and J ends lost 7 bases and 1 base respectively, with 10 bases between them. Germline V gene data show CDR1 as SGHRS and CDR2 as YFSETQ. DNA for the CDR3: TGCGCCAGCCGACCGGGTTGCACAGATACGCAGTATTTT. This codes for CASRPGCTDTQYF. The full variable domain, completed using reference TRBV5-1 and TRBJ2-3, is KAGVTQTPRYLIKTRGQQVTLSCSPISGHRSVSWYQQTPGQGLQFLFEYFSETQRNKGNFPGRFSGRQFSNSRSEMNVSTLELGDSALYLCASRPGCTDTQYFGPGTRLTVL.

This clonotype was picked up a small number of times. The CDR3 coding sequence is TGCGCCAGCAGCTTCAGCTCAAGGTACCAAGAGACCCAGTACTTC. It translates to CASSFSSRYQETQYF. The chain combines TRBV5-1 with TRBJ2-5, with D unresolved. The CDR3 is 15 amino acids. V was trimmed by 2 bases and J by 0 bases, leaving 11 bases between them. Germline V lookup: CDR1 SGHRS, CDR2 YFSETQ.

The chain carries TRBV2 and TRBJ2-4; D unclear. This CDR3 comprises 11 residues. V was trimmed by 6 bases and J by 5 bases, leaving 5 bases between them. Germline CDR1 reads SNHLY; CDR2 reads FYNNEI. The CDR3 DNA reads as TGTGCCAGCAGGGACGAAAACATTCAGTACTTC. This codes for CASRDENIQYF.

This clonotype was counted at least ten times. The chain couples TRBV29-1 to TRBJ1-5; D is unresolved. Germline-derived CDR1 and CDR2 are SQVTM and ANQGSEA. The CDR3 sequence is 12 residues long. The germline V and J ends were trimmed by 4 bases and 4 bases, with 8 bases remaining between them. The CDR3 coding sequence is TGCAGCGTTGCGAACAGAAATCAGCCCCAGCATTTT. This codes for CSVANRNQPQHF.

In DNA form, the CDR3 reads TGCAGTGCCCTTCCGGGACTGGAGTCCTACGAGCAGTACTTC. Translation gives CSALPGLESYEQYF. The chain is built from TRBV20-1 and TRBJ2-7; perhaps TRBD2 as D (6 bases). Trimming cost V 6 bases and J 1 base, with 16 bases left between them. The CDR3 consists of 14 residues. Germline CDR1 is DFQATT and CDR2 is SNEGSKA (reference sequence).

This clonotype appeared a few times. The CDR3 region is CASSSFPSGGSYNEQFF. The CDR3 DNA is TGCGCCAGCAGCTCGTTCCCTAGCGGGGGCTCCTACAATGAGCAGTTCTTC. The chain joins TRBV5-1 to TRBJ2-1, with TRBD2 matching 10 bases. V was clipped by 3 bases and J by 0 bases; unmatched bases: 6. Per germline, CDR1 SGHRS and CDR2 YFSETQ. The CDR3 contains 17 residues.

This clonotype was detected ten times or more. The V and J genes are TRBV20-1 and TRBJ2-3; a weak D match, TRBD2 (5 bases). The CDR3 extends over 15 amino acids. CDR1 DFQATT and CDR2 SNEGSKA come from the germline V gene (reference sequence). V was trimmed by 0 bases and J by 0 bases, leaving 10 bases between them. CDR3 DNA sequence: TGCAGTGCTAGAGATCTGGGGAGTAGCACAGATACGCAGTATTTT. Its translation: CSARDLGSSTDTQYF.

The chain combines TRBV6-1 with TRBJ1-2, with TRBD1 as a possible D gene (6 bases). Trimming removed 5 bases from V and 1 base from J, with 17 bases in between. CDR3 size: 16 residues. The germline V gene has CDR1 MNHNS and CDR2 SASEGT. The CDR3, as DNA: TGTGCCAGCAGTCCCACCGGCGACAGGAATAACTATGGCTACACCTTC. It specifies CASSPTGDRNNYGYTF.

This clonotype was counted between two and nine times. The J gene is TRBJ2-1, the V gene TRBV6-1, with 8 nucleotides matching TRBD1. Germline V gene data show CDR1 as MNHNS and CDR2 as SASEGT. The CDR3 sequence is 15 residues long. Trimming at V came to 5 bases and at J to 4 bases, leaving 7 bases not matched to a gene. CDR3 DNA sequence: TGTGCCAGCAGTCTATTGACAGGGGAATACAATGAGCAGTTCTTC. As protein: CASSLLTGEYNEQFF.

Only a few counts were recorded for this clonotype. DNA for the CDR3: TGTGCCAGCAGCGCTAGCGGGGGGGGCTACGAGCAGTACTTC. Translating it yields CASSASGGGYEQYF. The chain combines TRBV6-1 with TRBJ2-7, with 12 positions matching TRBD2. Per germline, CDR1 MNHNS and CDR2 SASEGT. This CDR3 contains 14 residues. The V segment lost 6 bases and the J segment 3 bases; nucleotides outside the gene matches: 3.

The rearrangement links TRBV25-1 to TRBJ1-6; D ambiguous. CDR3 length: 16 amino acids. V lost 3 bases and J 0 bases, leaving 9 bases between the germline ends. Germline-derived CDR1 and CDR2 are MGHDK and SYGVNS. The CDR3, as DNA: TGTGCCAGCAGTGACGCGCTGAGCTCCTATAATTCACCCCTCCACTTT. Residues: CASSDALSSYNSPLHF.

This clonotype was seen ten or more times. The CDR3 region has the DNA TGCGCCAGCAGCCAGGCCTCGTTCAGCGGAGTCTCCTACGAGCAGTACTTC. This encodes CASSQASFSGVSYEQYF. This chain connects TRBV4-1 to TRBJ2-7, with a possible D match to TRBD2 (5 bases). Germline V gene lookup returns CDR1 MGHRA and CDR2 YSYEKL. This CDR3 is 17 amino acids long. V was pared by 3 bases and J by 0 bases, with 18 bases between.

Many counts were recorded for this clonotype. The rearrangement joins TRBV12-3 or TRBV12-4 to TRBJ1-4; maybe TRBD1 (5 bases). The CDR3 runs 15 residues. The ends were cut back, 3 bases at V and 7 bases at J, with 15 bases in the middle. The CDR3 here is CASSLVQGWSEKLFF. The CDR3 DNA reads TGTGCCAGCAGTTTGGTGCAGGGATGGTCTGAAAAACTGTTTTTT.

This clonotype was counted a few times. V is TRBV6-2 or TRBV6-3 and J is TRBJ2-7; 8 bases line up with TRBD1. Germline CDR1 is MNHEY and CDR2 is SVGEGT. The J segment lost 2 bases and the V segment lost 6 bases, leaving 9 bases of the junction unmatched. The CDR3 consists of 15 residues. The CDR3 here is CASSYPGQGPYEQYF. The CDR3 bases are TGTGCCAGCAGCTACCCTGGACAGGGTCCCTACGAGCAGTACTTC.

This clonotype has more than one count but fewer than ten. The rearrangement links TRBV5-1 to TRBJ2-1, with unresolved D. There are 15 residues in the CDR3. Trimming pared 5 bases from V and 7 bases from J, leaving 19 bases between. Germline CDR1 is SGHRS and CDR2 is YFSETQ. The CDR3 loop reads CASSATGMGLNEQFF. Written as DNA, the CDR3 is TGCGCCAGCAGTGCGACCGGAATGGGGTTAAATGAGCAGTTCTTC.

As to this clonotype: One junction end does not reproduce the germline sequence, and a read error may be involved. The chain recombines TRBV20-1 with TRBJ2-3; D may be TRBD1 or TRBD2 (5 bases each). This CDR3 spans 14 amino acids. CDR1 DFQATT and CDR2 SNEGSKA come from the germline V gene (reference sequence). DNA of the CDR3: TGCTGTGCTAGAGGCCGGGGCAACCCAGATACGCAGTATTTT. Translation gives CCARGRGNPDTQYF.

About this clonotype itself: One end of the junction does not line up with germline, which may come from a read error. The J gene is TRBJ2-5, the V gene TRBV3-1; a possible D gene is TRBD2 (5 bases). The CDR3 extends over 14 amino acids. Germline lookup yields CDR1 LGHDT and CDR2 YNNKEL (reference sequence). In DNA, the CDR3 is TGTACCAGCAGCCAAGATCGGGGCCAAGAGACCCAGTACTTC. It is translated as CTSSQDRGQETQYF.

The V and J genes are TRBV6-1 and TRBJ1-5, with D possibly TRBD1 on 6 matching bases. CDR3 size: 14 residues. Germline CDR1 reads MNHNS; CDR2 reads SASEGT. V shed 4 bases and J shed 3 bases, with 10 bases lying between them. CDR3 protein: CASSADRDNQPQHF. CDR3 nucleotides: TGTGCCAGCAGTGCGGACAGAGACAATCAGCCCCAGCATTTT.

The chain carries TRBV19 and TRBJ2-1, with 14 bases that match TRBD2. The CDR3 runs to 18 residues. J gave up 4 bases and V 5 bases, and 10 bases lay outside the gene matches. Germline values: CDR1 LNHDA, CDR2 SQIVND (reference sequence). The CDR3 protein is CASSSGTSGRGRYNEQFF. CDR3 in DNA: TGTGCCAGTAGTTCCGGGACTAGCGGGAGAGGTCGGTACAATGAGCAGTTCTTC. The full variable domain, in which reference TRBV19 and TRBJ2-1 provide the parts outside the CDR3, is DGGITQSPKYLFRKEGQNVTLSCEQNLNHDAMYWYRQDPGQGLRLIYYSQIVNDFQKGDIAEGYSVSREKKESFPLTVTSAQKNPTAFYLCASSSGTSGRGRYNEQFFGPGTRLTVL.

This clonotype was counted a few times. This sequence joins TRBV7-9 and TRBJ2-5; no reliable D call. From germline, CDR1 is SEHNR and CDR2 FQNEAQ (reference sequence). V was clipped by 0 bases and J by 3 bases, with 8 bases between them. The CDR3 length is 14 residues. In DNA, the CDR3 is TGTGCCAGCAGCTTAGCAGGGTTTGAAGAGACCCAGTACTTC. Encoded protein: CASSLAGFEETQYF.

This clonotype was picked up a small number of times. The chain couples TRBV28 to TRBJ2-4, with D possibly matching TRBD1 (6 bases). V lost 5 bases, J lost 10 bases, and 9 bases lay in between. The CDR3 extends over 11 amino acids. The germline V gene has CDR1 MDHEN and CDR2 SYDVKM. Written as DNA, the CDR3 is TGTGCCAGCAGTATACAGGGAATTCAGTACTTC. This sequence encodes CASSIQGIQYF.

This clonotype was observed many times. J is TRBJ2-3 and V is TRBV5-1; 7 positions agree with TRBD1. The V segment lost 4 bases and the J segment 7 bases; nucleotides outside the gene matches: 18. Per germline, CDR1 SGHRS and CDR2 YFSETQ. The CDR3 has 17 residues. This CDR3 reads CASSPGTDRWFENTQYF. The CDR3 DNA sequence: TGCGCCAGCAGCCCCGGGACGGACAGGTGGTTTGAGAATACGCAGTATTTT. The full variable domain, with the rest looked up from reference TRBV5-1 and TRBJ2-3, is KAGVTQTPRYLIKTRGQQVTLSCSPISGHRSVSWYQQTPGQGLQFLFEYFSETQRNKGNFPGRFSGRQFSNSRSEMNVSTLELGDSALYLCASSPGTDRWFENTQYFGPGTRLTVL.

The chain joins TRBV29-1 to TRBJ2-7, with a tentative D call TRBD1 (6 bases). The length of the CDR3 is 13 residues. The V gene's germline CDR1 is SQVTM and CDR2 ANQGSEA. V was shortened by 4 bases and J by 1 base, with 11 bases between the two germline ends. CDR3 in DNA: TGCAGCGTTGTGGACAGAGAGTCCTACGAGCAGTACTTC. Its protein is CSVVDRESYEQYF.

This clonotype was counted a few times. The CDR3 region is CASSLPGGQPPEQYF. DNA of the CDR3: TGTGCCAGCAGTTTACCAGGGGGCCAACCCCCCGAGCAGTACTTC. This chain joins TRBV27 and TRBJ2-7; 8 bases match TRBD1. V gave up 2 bases and J gave up 6 bases; unmatched junction bases: 9. The germline gives CDR1 MNHEY, CDR2 SMNVEV (reference sequence). The CDR3 runs 15 residues.

This clonotype was recorded a few times. The chain couples TRBV29-1 to TRBJ2-1; no clear D gene. Germline V gives CDR1 SQVTM, CDR2 ANQGSEA. CDR3 length equals 10 residues. Trimming pared 7 bases from V and 9 bases from J, leaving 10 bases between. The CDR3 DNA sequence: TGCAGCGGCATAGCCGGTGAGCAGTTCTTC. As protein: CSGIAGEQFF.